The T cell receptor beta chain described here comes from a study of identical twins. Healthy Caucasians alone served as donors. Study-wide results and limits: Model-predicted out-of-frame TCR alpha sharing fell below observed values in monozygotic twins. For zero-insertion analyses, partial confounding could come from invariant MAIT and iNKT cells.

A universal primer site was added by template switching, and unique molecular identifiers were carried by the cDNA. TCRdb independently ran MiXCR on the 5' RACE reads; one entry per CDR3 protein. The data show over 250,000 distinct CDR3 sequences, less than 9.5% seen once. V was clipped by 5 bases and J by 0 bases; unmatched bases: 8. The CDR3 has 16 amino acids. The germline gives CDR1 SGHTA, CDR2 FQGTGA. A note on this clonotype: Its antigen is as yet unknown.

The data were also submitted as part of a second study, on yellow fever vaccine responses in identical twins.

The clonotype was recovered from a woman between 18 and 30 years old in good health. J is TRBJ2-3 and V is TRBV7-3; the match to TRBD2 covers 7 bases. Input material: CD8+ T cells sorted from blood. The CDR3 is CASSQGTILSTDTQYF. CDR3 nucleotides: TGTGCCAGCAGCCAAGGGACTATTCTAAGCACAGATACGCAGTATTTT.